One TCR beta chain is described in this entry. No antigen is known for it. Method: immunoSEQ multiplex PCR; TCRdb's copy keeps in-frame clones and lacks some. Found here are about 110,000 clones, about 85% of them singletons; the top ten hold more than 6.5%. CDR3 length: 14 residues. Germline loops: CDR1 SGDLS, CDR2 YYNGEE. The source of the sample is a study of identifying expanded T cells in peripheral blood. Notes on the study in general: Over approximately two and four weeks, about 17 and 20 clones changed, versus around 1.2 between replicates.

The TCR was taken from a person aged 18-69 years in good health. The chain recombines TRBV9 with TRBJ2-5; no clear D gene. The J call is uncertain, as TRBJ2-7 better fits the DNA end. The sample was blood. The CDR3 here is CASSVSIDSYEQYF. The DNA of the CDR3 is TGTGCCAGCAGCGTGAGTATTGATTCCTACGAGCAGTACTTC.